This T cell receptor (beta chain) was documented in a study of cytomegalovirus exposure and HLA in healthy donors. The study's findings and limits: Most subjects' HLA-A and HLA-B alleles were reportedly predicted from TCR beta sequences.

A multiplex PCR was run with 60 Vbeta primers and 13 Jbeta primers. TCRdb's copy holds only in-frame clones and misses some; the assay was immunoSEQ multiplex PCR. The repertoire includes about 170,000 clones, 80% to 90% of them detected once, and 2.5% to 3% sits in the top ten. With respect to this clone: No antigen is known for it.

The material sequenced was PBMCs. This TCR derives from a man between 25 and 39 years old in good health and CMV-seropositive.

The CDR3 DNA sequence: TGTGCCAGCAGCAATAACAGGGGTGGAAAAAACATTCAGTACTTC. Translation gives CASSNNRGGKNIQYF. The chain has TRBV7-2 and TRBJ2-4, with TRBD1 matching 7 bases. This CDR3 is 15 amino acids long. CDR1 SGHTA and CDR2 FQGNSA come from the germline V gene. The J segment lost 4 bases and the V segment lost 5 bases, leaving 8 bases of the junction unmatched.